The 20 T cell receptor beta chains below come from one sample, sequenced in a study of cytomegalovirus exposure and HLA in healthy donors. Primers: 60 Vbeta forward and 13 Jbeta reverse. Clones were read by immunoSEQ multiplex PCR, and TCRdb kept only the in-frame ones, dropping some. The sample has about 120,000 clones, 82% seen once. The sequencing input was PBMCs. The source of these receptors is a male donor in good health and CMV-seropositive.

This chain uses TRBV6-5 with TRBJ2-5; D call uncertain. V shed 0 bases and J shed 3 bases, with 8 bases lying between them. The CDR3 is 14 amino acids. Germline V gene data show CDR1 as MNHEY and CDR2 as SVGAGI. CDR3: CASSYSGREETQYF. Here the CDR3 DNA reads TGTGCCAGCAGTTACTCGGGCCGAGAAGAGACCCAGTACTTC.

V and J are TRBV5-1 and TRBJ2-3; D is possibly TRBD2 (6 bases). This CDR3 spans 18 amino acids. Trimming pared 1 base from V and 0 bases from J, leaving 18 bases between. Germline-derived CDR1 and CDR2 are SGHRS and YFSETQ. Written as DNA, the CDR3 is TGCGCCAGCAGCTTGAGGTTTGGGGGGAACCCTAGCACAGATACGCAGTATTTT. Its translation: CASSLRFGGNPSTDTQYF.

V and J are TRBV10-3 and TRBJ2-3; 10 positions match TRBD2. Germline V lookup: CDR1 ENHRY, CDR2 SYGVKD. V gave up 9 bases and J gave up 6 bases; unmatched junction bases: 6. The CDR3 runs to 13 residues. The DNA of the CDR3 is TGTGCCATTGGACTAGCGGCCCCCGATACGCAGTATTTT. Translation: CAIGLAAPDTQYF.

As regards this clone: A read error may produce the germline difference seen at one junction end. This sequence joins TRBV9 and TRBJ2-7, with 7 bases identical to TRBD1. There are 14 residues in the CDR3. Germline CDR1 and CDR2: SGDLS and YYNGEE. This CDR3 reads CTSSVQGIGSEQYF. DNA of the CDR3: TGTACCAGCAGCGTACAGGGGATCGGCTCCGAGCAGTACTTC.

The CDR3 DNA follows: TGTGCCAGCAGCTACCTTACAGGGATGAACACTGAAGCTTTCTTT. Translated: CASSYLTGMNTEAFF. This chain connects TRBV11-2 to TRBJ1-1, with D maybe TRBD1 (6 bases). The CDR3 sequence is 15 residues long. V shed 4 bases and J shed 0 bases, with 12 bases lying between them. Germline V CDR1 and CDR2: SGHAT, FQNNGV.

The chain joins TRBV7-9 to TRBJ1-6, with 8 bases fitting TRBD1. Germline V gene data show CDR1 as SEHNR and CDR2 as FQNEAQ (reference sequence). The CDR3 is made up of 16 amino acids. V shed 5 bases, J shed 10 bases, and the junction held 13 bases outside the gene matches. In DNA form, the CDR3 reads TGTGCCAGCAGCCCCCCGACCGGGACAGGAGGCTCACCCCTCCACTTT. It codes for CASSPPTGTGGSPLHF.

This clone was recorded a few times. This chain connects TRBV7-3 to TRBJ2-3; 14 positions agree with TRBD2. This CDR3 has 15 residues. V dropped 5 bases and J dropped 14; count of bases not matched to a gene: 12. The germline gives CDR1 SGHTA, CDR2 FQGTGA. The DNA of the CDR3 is TGTGCCAGCAGCCTCACACCGGGACTAGCGGGGGAGCCGTATTTT. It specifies CASSLTPGLAGEPYF.

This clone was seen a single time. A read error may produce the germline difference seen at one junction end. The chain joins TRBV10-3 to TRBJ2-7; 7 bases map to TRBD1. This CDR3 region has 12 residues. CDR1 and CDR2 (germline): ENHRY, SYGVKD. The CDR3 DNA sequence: TGTGCCATCAGTGGTATCAGGGGGTCAGGGGACTTC. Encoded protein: CAISGIRGSGDF.

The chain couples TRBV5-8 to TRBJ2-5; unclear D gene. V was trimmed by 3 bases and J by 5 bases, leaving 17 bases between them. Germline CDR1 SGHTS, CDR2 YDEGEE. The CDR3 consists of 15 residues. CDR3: CASSWNGSPAETQYF. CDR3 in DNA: TGTGCCAGCAGCTGGAACGGCTCCCCAGCGGAGACCCAGTACTTC.

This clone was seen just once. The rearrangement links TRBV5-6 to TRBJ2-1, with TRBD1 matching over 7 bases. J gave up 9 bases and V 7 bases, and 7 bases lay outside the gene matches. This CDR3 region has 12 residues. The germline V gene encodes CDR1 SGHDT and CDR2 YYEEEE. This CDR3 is CASAQGLIEQFF. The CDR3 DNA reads TGTGCCAGCGCACAGGGGTTGATTGAGCAGTTCTTC.

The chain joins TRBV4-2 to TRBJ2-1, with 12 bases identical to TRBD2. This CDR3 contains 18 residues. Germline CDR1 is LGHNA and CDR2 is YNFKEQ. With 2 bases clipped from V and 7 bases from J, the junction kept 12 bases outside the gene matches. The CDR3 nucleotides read TGTGCCAGCAGCCAAACGACCCGCACTAGCGGGAGGTCAAATGAGCAGTTCTTC. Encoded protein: CASSQTTRTSGRSNEQFF.

As DNA, the CDR3 is TGCGCCAGCAGCCAAGATCCAGCGCGGGACGAGCAGTACTTC. This gives the protein CASSQDPARDEQYF. This sequence joins TRBV4-1 and TRBJ2-7; a weak D match, TRBD2 (5 bases). The CDR3 sequence is 14 residues long. Germline CDR1 is MGHRA and CDR2 is YSYEKL. The germline V and J ends were trimmed by 0 bases and 5 bases, with 11 bases remaining between them.

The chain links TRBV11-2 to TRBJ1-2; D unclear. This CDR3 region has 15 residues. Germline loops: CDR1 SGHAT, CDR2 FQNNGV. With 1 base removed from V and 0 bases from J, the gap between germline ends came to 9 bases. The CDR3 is CASSLARVANYGYTF. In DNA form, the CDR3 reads TGTGCCAGCAGCTTAGCGAGGGTAGCTAACTATGGCTACACCTTC.

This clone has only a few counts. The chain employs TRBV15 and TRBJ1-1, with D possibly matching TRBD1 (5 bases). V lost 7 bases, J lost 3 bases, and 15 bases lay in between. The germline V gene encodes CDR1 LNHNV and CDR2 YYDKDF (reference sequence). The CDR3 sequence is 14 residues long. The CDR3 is CATTLGRAHTEAFF. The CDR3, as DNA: TGTGCCACCACTCTGGGCAGGGCGCACACTGAAGCTTTCTTT.

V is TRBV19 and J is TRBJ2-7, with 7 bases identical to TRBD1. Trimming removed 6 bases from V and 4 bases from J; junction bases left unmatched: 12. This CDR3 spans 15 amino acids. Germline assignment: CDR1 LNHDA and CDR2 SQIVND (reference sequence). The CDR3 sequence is CASSRIRDRSYEQYF. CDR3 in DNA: TGTGCCAGTAGCCGAATCCGGGACAGATCTTACGAGCAGTACTTC.

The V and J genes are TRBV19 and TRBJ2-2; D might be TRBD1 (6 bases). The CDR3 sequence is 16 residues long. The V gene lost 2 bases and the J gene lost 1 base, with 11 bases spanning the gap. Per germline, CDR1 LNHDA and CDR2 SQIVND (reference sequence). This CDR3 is CASSISAQGNTGELFF. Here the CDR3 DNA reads TGTGCCAGTAGTATATCAGCACAGGGGAACACCGGGGAGCTGTTTTTT. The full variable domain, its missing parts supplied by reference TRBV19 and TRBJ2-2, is DGGITQSPKYLFRKEGQNVTLSCEQNLNHDAMYWYRQDPGQGLRLIYYSQIVNDFQKGDIAEGYSVSREKKESFPLTVTSAQKNPTAFYLCASSISAQGNTGELFFGEGSRLTVL.

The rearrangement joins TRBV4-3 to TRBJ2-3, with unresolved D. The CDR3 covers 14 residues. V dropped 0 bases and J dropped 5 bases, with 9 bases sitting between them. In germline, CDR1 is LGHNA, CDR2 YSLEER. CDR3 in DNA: TGCGCCAGCAGCCAAGAGCATCCGCGAGATACGCAGTATTTT. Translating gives CASSQEHPRDTQYF.

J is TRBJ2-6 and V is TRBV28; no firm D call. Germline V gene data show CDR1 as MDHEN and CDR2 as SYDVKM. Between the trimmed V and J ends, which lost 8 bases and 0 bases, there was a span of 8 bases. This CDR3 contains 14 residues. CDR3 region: CASYESSGANVLTF. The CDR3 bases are TGTGCCAGCTACGAGAGCTCTGGGGCCAACGTCCTGACTTTC.

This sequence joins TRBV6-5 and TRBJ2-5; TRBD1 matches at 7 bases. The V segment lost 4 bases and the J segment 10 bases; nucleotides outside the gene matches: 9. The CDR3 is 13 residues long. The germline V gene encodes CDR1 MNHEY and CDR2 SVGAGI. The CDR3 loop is CASSSTDRADQYF. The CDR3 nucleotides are TGTGCCAGCAGTTCCACCGACAGGGCGGACCAGTACTTC.

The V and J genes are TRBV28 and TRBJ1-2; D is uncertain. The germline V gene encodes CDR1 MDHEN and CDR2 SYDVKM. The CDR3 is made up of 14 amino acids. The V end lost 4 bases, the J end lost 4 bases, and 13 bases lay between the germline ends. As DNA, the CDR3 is TGTGCCAGCAGTTCCAGTGGCCGTGGCTATGGCTACACCTTC. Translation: CASSSSGRGYGYTF.